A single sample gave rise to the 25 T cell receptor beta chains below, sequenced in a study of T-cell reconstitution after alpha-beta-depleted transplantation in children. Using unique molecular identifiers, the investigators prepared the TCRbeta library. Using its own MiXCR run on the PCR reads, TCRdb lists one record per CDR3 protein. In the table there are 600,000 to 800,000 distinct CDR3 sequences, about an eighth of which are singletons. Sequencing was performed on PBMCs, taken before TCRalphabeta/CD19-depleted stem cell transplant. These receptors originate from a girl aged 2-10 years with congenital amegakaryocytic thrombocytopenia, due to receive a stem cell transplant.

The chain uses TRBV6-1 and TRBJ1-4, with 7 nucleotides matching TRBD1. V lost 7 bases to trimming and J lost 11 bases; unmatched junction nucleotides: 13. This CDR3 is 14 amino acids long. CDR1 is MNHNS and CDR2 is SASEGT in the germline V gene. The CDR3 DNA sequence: TGTGCCAGCATCCCGGACGGGGACAGTGGGAAACTGTTTTTT. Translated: CASIPDGDSGKLFF.

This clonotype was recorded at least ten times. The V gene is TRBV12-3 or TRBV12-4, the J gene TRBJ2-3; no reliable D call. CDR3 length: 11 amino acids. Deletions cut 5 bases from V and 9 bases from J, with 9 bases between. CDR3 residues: CASSKTGTQYF. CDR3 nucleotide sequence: TGTGCCAGCAGTAAAACCGGGACGCAGTATTTT.

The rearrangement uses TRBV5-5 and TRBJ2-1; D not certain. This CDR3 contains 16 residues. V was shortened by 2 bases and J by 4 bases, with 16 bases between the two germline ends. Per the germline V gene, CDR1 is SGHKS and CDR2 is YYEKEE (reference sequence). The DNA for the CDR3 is TGTGCCAGCAGCTTAGAAGGTAGCCCGGCGTACAATGAGCAGTTCTTC. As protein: CASSLEGSPAYNEQFF.

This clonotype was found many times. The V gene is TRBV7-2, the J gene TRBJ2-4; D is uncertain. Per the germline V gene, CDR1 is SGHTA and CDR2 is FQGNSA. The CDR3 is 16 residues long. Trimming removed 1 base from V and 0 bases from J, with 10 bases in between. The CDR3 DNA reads TGTGCCAGCAGCTTAGGGGCAGGCCTAGCCAAAAACATTCAGTACTTC. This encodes CASSLGAGLAKNIQYF.

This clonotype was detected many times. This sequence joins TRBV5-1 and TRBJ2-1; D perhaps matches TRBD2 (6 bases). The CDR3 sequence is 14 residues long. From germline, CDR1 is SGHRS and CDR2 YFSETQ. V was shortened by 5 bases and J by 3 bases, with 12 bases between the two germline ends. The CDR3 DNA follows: TGCGCCAGCAGTAGGGACGGGAGCTACAATGAGCAGTTCTTC. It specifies CASSRDGSYNEQFF.

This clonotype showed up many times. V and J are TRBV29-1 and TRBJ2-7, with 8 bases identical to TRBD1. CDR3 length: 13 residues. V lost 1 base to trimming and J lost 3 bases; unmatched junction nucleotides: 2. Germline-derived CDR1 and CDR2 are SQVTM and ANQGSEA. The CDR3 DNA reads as TGCAGCGTTGAAGTTACAGGGGGCTACGAGCAGTACTTC. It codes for CSVEVTGGYEQYF.

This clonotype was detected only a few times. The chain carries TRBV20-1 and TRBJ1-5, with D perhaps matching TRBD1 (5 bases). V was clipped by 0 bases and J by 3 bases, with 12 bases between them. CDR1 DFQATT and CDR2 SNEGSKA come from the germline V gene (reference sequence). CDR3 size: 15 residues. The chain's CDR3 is CSARDSQAINQPQHF. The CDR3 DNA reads TGCAGTGCTAGAGATTCACAGGCCATCAATCAGCCCCAGCATTTT.

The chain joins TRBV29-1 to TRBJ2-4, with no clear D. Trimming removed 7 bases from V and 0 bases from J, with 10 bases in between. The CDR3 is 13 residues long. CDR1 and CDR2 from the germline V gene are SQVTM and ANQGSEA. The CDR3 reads CSAMELAKNIQYF. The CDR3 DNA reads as TGCAGCGCGATGGAACTAGCCAAAAACATTCAGTACTTC. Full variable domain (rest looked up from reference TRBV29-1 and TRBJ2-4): SAVISQKPSRDICQRGTSLTIQCQVDSQVTMMFWYRQQPGQSLTLIATANQGSEATYESGFVIDKFPISRPNLTFSTLTVSNMSPEDSSIYLCSAMELAKNIQYFGAGTRLSVL.

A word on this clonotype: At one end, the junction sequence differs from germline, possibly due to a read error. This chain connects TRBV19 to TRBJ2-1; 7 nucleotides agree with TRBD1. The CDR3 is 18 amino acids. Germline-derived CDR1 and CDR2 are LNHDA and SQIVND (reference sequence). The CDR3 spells CASSVDLFWTGSYNEQFF. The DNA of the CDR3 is TGTGCCAGTAGTGTAGATCTATTTTGGACAGGATCATACAATGAGCAGTTCTTC.

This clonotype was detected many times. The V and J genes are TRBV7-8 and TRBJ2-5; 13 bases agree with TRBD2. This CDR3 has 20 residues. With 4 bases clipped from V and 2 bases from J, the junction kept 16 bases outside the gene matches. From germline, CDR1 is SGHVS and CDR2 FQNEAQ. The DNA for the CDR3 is TGTGCCAGCAGCTCACTAGGGCCGGGACTAGCGGGATATTTACAAGAGACCCAGTACTTC. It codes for CASSSLGPGLAGYLQETQYF.

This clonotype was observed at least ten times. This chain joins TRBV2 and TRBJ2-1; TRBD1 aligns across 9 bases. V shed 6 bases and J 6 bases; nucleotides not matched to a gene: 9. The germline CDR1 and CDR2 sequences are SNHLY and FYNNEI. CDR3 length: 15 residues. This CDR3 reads CASSTRDRVGNEQFF. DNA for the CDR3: TGTGCCAGCAGCACCCGGGACAGGGTGGGCAATGAGCAGTTCTTC.

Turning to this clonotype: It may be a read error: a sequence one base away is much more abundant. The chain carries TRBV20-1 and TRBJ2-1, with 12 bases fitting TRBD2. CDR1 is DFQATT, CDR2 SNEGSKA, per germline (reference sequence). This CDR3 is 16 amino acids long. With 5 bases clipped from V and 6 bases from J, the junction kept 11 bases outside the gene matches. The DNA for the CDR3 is TGCAGTGCTCCCACAACCGGGACTAGCGGGCTCAATGAGCAGTTCTTC. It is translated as CSAPTTGTSGLNEQFF.

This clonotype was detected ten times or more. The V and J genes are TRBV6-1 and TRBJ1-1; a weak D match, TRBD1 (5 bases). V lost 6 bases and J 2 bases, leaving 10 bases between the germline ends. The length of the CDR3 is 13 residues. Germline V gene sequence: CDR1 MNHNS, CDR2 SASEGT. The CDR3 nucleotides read TGTGCCAGCAGGGTGACAGAAAACACTGAAGCTTTCTTT. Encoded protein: CASRVTENTEAFF.

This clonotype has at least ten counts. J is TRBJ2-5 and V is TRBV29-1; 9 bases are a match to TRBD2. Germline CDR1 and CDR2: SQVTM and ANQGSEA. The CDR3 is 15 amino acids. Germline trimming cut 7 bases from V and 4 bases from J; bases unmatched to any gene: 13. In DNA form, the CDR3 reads TGCAGCGCCTCAACTAGCGGGCCTAAGGGAGAGACCCAGTACTTC. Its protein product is CSASTSGPKGETQYF.

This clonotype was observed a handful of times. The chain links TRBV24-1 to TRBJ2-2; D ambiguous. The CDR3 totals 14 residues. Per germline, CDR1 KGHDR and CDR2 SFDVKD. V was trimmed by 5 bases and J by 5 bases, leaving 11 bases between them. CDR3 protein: CATSAEMGTGELFF. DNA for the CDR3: TGTGCCACCAGTGCGGAGATGGGGACCGGGGAGCTGTTTTTT.

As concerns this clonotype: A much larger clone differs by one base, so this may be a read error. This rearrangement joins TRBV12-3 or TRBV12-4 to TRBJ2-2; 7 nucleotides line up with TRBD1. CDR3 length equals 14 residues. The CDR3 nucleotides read TGTGCCAGCACCACGGACAGGAGGACCGGGGAGCAGTTTTTT. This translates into CASTTDRRTGEQFF.

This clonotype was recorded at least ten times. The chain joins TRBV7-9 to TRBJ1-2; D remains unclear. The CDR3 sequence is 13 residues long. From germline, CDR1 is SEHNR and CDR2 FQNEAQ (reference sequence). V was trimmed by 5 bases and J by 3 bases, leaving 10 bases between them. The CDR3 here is CASSPDGYYGYTF. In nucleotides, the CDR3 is TGTGCCAGCAGCCCGGACGGATACTATGGCTACACCTTC.

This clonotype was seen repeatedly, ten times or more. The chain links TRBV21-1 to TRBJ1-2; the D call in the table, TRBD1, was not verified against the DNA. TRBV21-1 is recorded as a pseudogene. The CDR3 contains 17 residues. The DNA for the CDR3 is TGTGCCAGCTTATTCGCCCAGGGAAGAGGCGTAGTCTATGGCTACACCTTC. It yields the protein CASLFAQGRGVVYGYTF.

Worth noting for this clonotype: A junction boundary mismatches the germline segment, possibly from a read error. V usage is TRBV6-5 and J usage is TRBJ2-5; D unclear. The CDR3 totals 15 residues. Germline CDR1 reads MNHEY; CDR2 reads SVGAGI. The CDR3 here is CASSHSWALQETQYF. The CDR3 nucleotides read TGTGCCAGCAGTCACTCGTGGGCACTTCAAGAGACCCAGTACTTC.

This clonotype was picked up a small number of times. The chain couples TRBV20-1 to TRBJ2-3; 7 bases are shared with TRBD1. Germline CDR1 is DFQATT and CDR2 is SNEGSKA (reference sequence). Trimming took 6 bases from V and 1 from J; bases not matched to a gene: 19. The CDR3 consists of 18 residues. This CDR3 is CSAPPPGTDLRGTDTQYF. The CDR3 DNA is TGCAGTGCCCCACCCCCCGGGACAGACTTGAGGGGCACAGATACGCAGTATTTT.

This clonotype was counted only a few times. CDR3: CASSSAGNQPQHF. CDR3 DNA: TGTGCCAGCAGTTCAGCAGGCAATCAGCCCCAGCATTTT. The chain joins TRBV12-3 or TRBV12-4 to TRBJ1-5; D is unresolved. The CDR3 has 13 residues. V shed 4 bases and J shed 2 bases, with 6 bases lying between them.

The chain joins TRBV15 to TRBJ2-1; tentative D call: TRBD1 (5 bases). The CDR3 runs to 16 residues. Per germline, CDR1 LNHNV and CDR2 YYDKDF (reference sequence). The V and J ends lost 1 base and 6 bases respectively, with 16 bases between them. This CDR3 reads CATSRVLGDPTNEQFF. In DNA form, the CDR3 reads TGTGCCACCAGCAGAGTTTTAGGGGATCCTACCAATGAGCAGTTCTTC.

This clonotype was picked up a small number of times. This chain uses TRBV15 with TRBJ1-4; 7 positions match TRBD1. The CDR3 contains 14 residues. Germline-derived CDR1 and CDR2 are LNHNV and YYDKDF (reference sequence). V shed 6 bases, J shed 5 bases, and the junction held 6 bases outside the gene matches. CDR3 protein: CATSREGANEKLFF. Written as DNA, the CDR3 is TGTGCCACCAGTCGAGAGGGGGCGAATGAAAAACTGTTTTTT.

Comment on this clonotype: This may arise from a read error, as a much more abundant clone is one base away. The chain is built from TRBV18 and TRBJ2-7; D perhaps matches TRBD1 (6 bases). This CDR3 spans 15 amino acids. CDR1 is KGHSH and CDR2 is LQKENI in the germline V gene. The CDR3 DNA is TGTGCCAGCTCACTAAGGCAGGGGATCGACTACGAGCAGCACTTC. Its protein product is CASSLRQGIDYEQHF.

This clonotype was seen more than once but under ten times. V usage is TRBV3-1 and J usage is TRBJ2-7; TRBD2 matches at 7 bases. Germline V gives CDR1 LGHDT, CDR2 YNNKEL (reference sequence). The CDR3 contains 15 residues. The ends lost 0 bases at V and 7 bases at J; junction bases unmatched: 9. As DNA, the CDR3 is TGTGCCAGCAGCCAAGATCTAGCGGAGGCCCGTGAGCAGTACTTC. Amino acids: CASSQDLAEAREQYF.